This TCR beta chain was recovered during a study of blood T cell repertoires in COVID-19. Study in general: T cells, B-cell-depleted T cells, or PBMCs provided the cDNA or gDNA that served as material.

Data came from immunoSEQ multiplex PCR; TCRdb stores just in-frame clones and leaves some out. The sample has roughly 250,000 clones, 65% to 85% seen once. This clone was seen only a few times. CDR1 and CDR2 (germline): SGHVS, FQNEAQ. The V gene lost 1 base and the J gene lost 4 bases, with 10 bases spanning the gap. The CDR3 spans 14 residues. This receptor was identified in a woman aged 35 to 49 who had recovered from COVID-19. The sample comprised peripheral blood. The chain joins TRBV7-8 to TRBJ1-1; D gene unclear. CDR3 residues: CASSLEGRFTEAFF. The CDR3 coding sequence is TGTGCCAGCAGCTTAGAAGGCAGGTTCACTGAAGCTTTCTTT. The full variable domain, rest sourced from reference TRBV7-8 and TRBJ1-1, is GAGVSQSPRYKVAKRGQDVALRCDPISGHVSLFWYQQALGQGPEFLTYFQNEAQLDKSGLPSDRFFAERPEGSVSTLKIQRTQQEDSAVYLCASSLEGRFTEAFFGQGTRLTVV.